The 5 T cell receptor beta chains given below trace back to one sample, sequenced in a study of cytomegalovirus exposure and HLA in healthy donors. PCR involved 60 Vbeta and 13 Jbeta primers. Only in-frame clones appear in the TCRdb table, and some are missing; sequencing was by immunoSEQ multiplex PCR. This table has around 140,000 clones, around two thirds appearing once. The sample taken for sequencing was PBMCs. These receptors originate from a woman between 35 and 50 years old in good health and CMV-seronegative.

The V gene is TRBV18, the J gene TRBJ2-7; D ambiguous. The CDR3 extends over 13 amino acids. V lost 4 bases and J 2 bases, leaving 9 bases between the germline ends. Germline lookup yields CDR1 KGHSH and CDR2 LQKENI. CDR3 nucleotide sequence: TGTGCCAGCTCACAGAGAGCCACCTACGAGCAGTACTTC. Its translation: CASSQRATYEQYF.

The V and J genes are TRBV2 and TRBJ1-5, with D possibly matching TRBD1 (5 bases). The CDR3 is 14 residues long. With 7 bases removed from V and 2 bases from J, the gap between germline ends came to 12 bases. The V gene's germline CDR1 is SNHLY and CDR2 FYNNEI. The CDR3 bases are TGTGCCAGCACTGGGGCAGGGCGCAATCAGCCCCAGCATTTT. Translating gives CASTGAGRNQPQHF.

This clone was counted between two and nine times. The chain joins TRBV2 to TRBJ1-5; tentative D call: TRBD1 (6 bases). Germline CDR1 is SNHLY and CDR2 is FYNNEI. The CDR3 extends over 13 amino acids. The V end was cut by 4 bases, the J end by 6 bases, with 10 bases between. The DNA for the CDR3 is TGTGCCAGCAGTGCGGACAGCGTTCAGCCCCAGCATTTT. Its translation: CASSADSVQPQHF.

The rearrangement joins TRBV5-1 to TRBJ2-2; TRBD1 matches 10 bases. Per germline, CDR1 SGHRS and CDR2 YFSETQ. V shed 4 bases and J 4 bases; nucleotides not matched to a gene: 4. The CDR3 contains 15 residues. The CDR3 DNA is TGCGCCAGCAGCCGGGACAGGGGAAGCACCGGGGAGCTGTTTTTT. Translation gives CASSRDRGSTGELFF.

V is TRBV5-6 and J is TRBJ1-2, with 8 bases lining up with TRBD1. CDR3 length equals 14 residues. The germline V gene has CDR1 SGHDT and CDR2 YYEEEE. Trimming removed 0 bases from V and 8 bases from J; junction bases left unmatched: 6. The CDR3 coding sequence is TGTGCCAGCAGCTTGGAACAGGGGGGAAAAGGCTACACCTTC. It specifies CASSLEQGGKGYTF. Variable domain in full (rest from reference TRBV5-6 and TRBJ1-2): DAGVTQSPTHLIKTRGQQVTLRCSPKSGHDTVSWYQQALGQGPQFIFQYYEEEERQRGNFPDRFSGHQFPNYSSELNVNALLLGDSALYLCASSLEQGGKGYTFGSGTRLTVV.